The entry that follows covers one T cell receptor (beta chain) sequence. The data were taken from a study of blood T cell repertoires in COVID-19. CDR1 and CDR2 from the germline V gene are SGHNT and YENEEA. The length of the CDR3 is 15 residues. Between the trimmed V and J ends, which lost 5 bases and 4 bases, there was a span of 17 bases. TCRdb keeps only in-frame clones here, not all; method: immunoSEQ multiplex PCR. The data contain hundreds of thousands of clones, 75% to 90% of them singletons. The TCR comes from a woman between 40 and 50 years old who had recovered from COVID-19. What was sequenced was PBMCs or T cells enriched from blood (not recorded which). The rearrangement joins TRBV11-3 to TRBJ1-1; tentatively, D is TRBD1 (6 bases). In DNA form, the CDR3 reads TGTGCCAGCAGCCCCGATCGAACCAGGGGCACTGAAGCTTTCTTT. This gives the protein CASSPDRTRGTEAFF.